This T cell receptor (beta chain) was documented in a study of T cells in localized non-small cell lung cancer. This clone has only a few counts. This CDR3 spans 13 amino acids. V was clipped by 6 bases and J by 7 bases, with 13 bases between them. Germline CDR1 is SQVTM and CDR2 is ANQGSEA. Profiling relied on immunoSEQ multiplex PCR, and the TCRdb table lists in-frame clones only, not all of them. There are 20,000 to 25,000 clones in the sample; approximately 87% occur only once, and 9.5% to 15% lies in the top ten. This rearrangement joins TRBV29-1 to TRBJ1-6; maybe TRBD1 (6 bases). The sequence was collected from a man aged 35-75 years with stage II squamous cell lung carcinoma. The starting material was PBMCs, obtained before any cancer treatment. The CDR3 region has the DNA TGCAGCGTGATGACAGGCGGAAATTCACCCCTCCACTTT. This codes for CSVMTGGNSPLHF.